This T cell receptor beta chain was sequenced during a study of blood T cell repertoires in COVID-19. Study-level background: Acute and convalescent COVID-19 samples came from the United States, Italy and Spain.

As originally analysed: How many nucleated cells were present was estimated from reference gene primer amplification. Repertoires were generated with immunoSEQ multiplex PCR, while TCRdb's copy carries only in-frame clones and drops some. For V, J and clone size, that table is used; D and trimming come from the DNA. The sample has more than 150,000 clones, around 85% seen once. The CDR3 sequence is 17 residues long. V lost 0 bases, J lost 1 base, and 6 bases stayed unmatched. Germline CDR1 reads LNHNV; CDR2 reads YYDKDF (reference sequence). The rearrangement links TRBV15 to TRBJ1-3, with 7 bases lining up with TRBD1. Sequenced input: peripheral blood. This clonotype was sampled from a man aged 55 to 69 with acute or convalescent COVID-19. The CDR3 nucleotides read TGTGCCACCAGCAGAGATGGGACAGCGTCTTCTGGAAACACCATATATTTT. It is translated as CATSRDGTASSGNTIYF.